This TCR beta chain was profiled in a study of blood T cells in healthy people across ages. The donors, healthy Caucasians from Russia, were aged roughly 6 to 100. Samples each yielded at least 5.5 micrograms of total RNA. A second 7 to 11 cycle PCR used barcoded and J-beta primers. From the 5' RACE reads, TCRdb called clonotypes with MiXCR, one entry per CDR3 protein. The profile shows 700,000 or so distinct CDR3 sequences, around 41% of them singletons. Comment on this clonotype: Its antigen is undetermined.

Study-level points and caveats: Long-lived donors had more naive CD4+ cells and higher diversity than aged donors.

Trimming cost V 5 bases and J 7 bases, with 21 bases left between them. Germline V gives CDR1 SGHTA, CDR2 FQGTGA. This CDR3 spans 15 amino acids. This TCR derives from an elderly man in good health. The source material was blood. This chain connects TRBV7-3 to TRBJ2-7; D possibly corresponds to TRBD1 (5 bases). DNA of the CDR3: TGTGCCAGCAGCGTAGTCGACAGTCACTACAATGAGCAGTACTTC. As protein: CASSVVDSHYNEQYF.